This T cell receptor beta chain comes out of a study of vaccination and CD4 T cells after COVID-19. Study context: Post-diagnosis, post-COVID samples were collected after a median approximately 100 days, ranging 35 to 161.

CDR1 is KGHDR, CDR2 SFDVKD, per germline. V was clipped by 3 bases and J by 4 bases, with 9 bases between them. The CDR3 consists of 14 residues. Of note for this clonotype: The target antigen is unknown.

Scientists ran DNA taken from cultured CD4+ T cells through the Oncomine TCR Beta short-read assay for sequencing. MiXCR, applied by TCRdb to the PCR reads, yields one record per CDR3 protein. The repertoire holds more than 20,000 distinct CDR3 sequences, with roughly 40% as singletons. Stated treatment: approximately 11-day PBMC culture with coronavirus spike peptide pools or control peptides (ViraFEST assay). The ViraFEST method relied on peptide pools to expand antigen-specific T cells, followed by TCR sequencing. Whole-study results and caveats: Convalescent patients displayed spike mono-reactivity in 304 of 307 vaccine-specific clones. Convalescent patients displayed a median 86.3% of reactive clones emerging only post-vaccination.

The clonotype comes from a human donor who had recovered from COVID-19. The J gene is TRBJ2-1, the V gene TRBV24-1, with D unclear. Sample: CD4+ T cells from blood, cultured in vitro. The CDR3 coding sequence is TGTGCCACCAGTGATCCCGAATTGTACAATGAGCAGTTCTTC. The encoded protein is CATSDPELYNEQFF.